This T cell receptor beta chain was found in a study of OX40 agonist ivuxolimab in advanced cancers. Study summary: The drug used for patients, ivuxolimab, was an agonistic anti-OX40 (CD134) antibody. Treatment received earlier with anti-PD-1, anti-PD-L1 or anti-CTLA-4 agents was allowed, and under 50% had some.

Comments on this clone: Antigen: not known.

It was autoimmune disease history or systemic immunosuppression that excluded patients. CDR3 length equals 11 residues. Trimming removed 5 bases from V and 4 bases from J, with 8 bases in between. The germline CDR1 and CDR2 sequences are SQVTM and ANQGSEA. Study outcomes and limitations: By week 6 at 0.1 to 3.0 mg/kg, blood CD4+ and CD8+ T cells had expanded clonally.

Only in-frame clones appear in the TCRdb table, and some are missing; sequencing was by immunoSEQ multiplex PCR. The data hold about 92,000 clones, with 84% observed a single time. The sequence derives from an adult with an advanced solid tumor such as melanoma, head and neck, liver or kidney cancer. The genes are TRBV29-1 and TRBJ1-2, with a tentative D call TRBD1 (6 bases). The sample here was CD4+ or CD8+ T cells sorted from blood, taken in a trial of the OX40 agonist ivuxolimab. DNA of the CDR3: TGCAGCGTTAGGGGGAGCTATGGCTACACCTTC. This translates into CSVRGSYGYTF.